This TCR beta chain was captured by sequencing in a study of CD8 T cells in ankylosing spondylitis (dated by TCRdb to 2016 to 2017). In the study overall: To find TCR variants linked to disease, the study profiled T cell receptor beta repertoires in ankylosing spondylitis patients and healthy donors. Peripheral blood was sampled, and synovial fluid was additionally collected from ankylosing spondylitis patients. The full study cohort was made up of 25 ankylosing spondylitis patients and more than 90 healthy donors. Beyond this particular receptor, the publication reports: A TCR beta motif of roughly 8 highly homologous amino acid variants appeared characteristic of blood from ankylosing spondylitis patients. The disease-linked clones were reported to be significantly enriched in matched synovial fluid samples from ankylosing spondylitis patients. The disease-linked clones had a CD8+ phenotype and were found at relatively low frequencies in peripheral blood. Some motif variants were previously reported in synovial fluid and blood of reactive arthritis patients, suggesting common disease-initiation mechanisms.

The run used an Illumina HiSeq 2500. Quantitative 5'-RACE with molecular barcodes was used to prepare TCR beta libraries. Regarding the original processing steps: Disease-linked TCR variants were identified with a new computational method built on a probabilistic model of VDJ rearrangement. The public reads were reanalyzed by TCRdb: fastp trimming at Q25, MiXCR alignment, in-frame beta chains only. Under each unique CDR3 protein, matching rows form one entry showing the most common genes and DNA. TCRdb, not the authors, supplied the V and J calls. In all, the sample holds approximately 540,000 distinct CDR3 sequences, and roughly 13% of those were seen once. Of the sample, 6.8% falls within the top ten clones. This clonotype was counted many times. This clone's antigen is unknown. Per-base qualities were not stored, and no clone one base away is much larger. There are 16 amino acids in the CDR3, from cysteine to phenylalanine inclusive. Left in the record is the CDR3 DNA by itself, 48 bases read in frame from the first base. CDR1 and CDR2 are read off the germline V gene as ENHRY and SYGVKD. V gives up 2 bases and J gives up 0 bases, and the segment between their germline ends measures 12 bases.

Sequencing was carried out using blood, either unsorted or a sorted T cell fraction (not recorded which). The receptor was derived from a male donor with ankylosing spondylitis. The rearranged chain carries TRBV10-3 and TRBJ2-3; a weak D assignment points to TRBD1 (6 bases agree). The CDR3 sequence is CAISEIGTTSTDTQYF. The DNA is as follows: TGTGCCATCAGTGAGATCGGGACAACCAGCACAGATACGCAGTATTTT.